A single sample is the source of the 14 T cell receptor beta chains below, sequenced in a study of technical replicates of blood from a few donors. Libraries were prepared by immunoSEQ multiplex PCR; TCRdb keeps only in-frame clonotypes and omits some of them. The sample contains fewer than 95,000 clones, 91% of which appear only once. The sample was T cells isolated from PBMCs. The source is a human donor in good health.

The chain recombines TRBV23-1 with TRBJ2-7; a possible D gene is TRBD2 (6 bases). TRBV23-1 is placed among ORFs of uncertain function. Trimming removed 2 bases from V and 10 bases from J, with 24 bases in between. The CDR3 totals 16 residues. The CDR3 protein is CASSQRVVGGTPLQYF. Written as DNA, the CDR3 is TGCGCCAGCAGTCAACGGGTAGTGGGCGGGACTCCTTTACAGTACTTC.

This chain connects TRBV5-1 to TRBJ1-1, with TRBD1 as a possible D gene (6 bases). The CDR3 extends over 13 amino acids. V was trimmed by 6 bases and J by 4 bases, leaving 13 bases between them. Germline CDR1 reads SGHRS; CDR2 reads YFSETQ. Here the CDR3 DNA reads TGCGCCAGCAACCGGGACACGGGCACTGAAGCTTTCTTT. This codes for CASNRDTGTEAFF.

This clone was recorded once. The chain carries TRBV10-3 and TRBJ2-7; no definite D call. Germline V lookup: CDR1 ENHRY, CDR2 SYGVKD. The CDR3 is made up of 12 amino acids. The V end was cut by 3 bases, the J end by 3 bases, with 6 bases between. The CDR3 DNA reads TGTGCCATCAGTGAAATAATCTACGAGCAGTACTTC. Encoded protein: CAISEIIYEQYF.

A note on this clone: At one of its ends the junction is not consistent with the germline gene, which may arise from a read error. The chain has TRBV7-7 and TRBJ1-1, with 9 nucleotides matching TRBD1. The length of the CDR3 is 13 residues. Per the germline V gene, CDR1 is SSHAT and CDR2 is FNYEAQ (reference sequence). Here the CDR3 reads CASSLDRGAEAFF. The DNA of the CDR3 is TGTGCTAGCAGCTTAGACAGGGGGGCTGAAGCTTTCTTT.

V usage is TRBV5-6 and J usage is TRBJ2-7, with 13 bases lining up with TRBD2. Looked up from germline, CDR1 is SGHDT and CDR2 is YYEEEE. V was clipped by 5 bases and J by 3 bases; unmatched bases: 11. The length of the CDR3 is 17 residues. CDR3 sequence: CASSFGLAGVVGYEQYF. The CDR3 DNA sequence: TGTGCCAGCAGTTTCGGACTAGCGGGAGTCGTAGGCTACGAGCAGTACTTC. The whole variable domain, remainder taken from reference TRBV5-6 and TRBJ2-7, is DAGVTQSPTHLIKTRGQQVTLRCSPKSGHDTVSWYQQALGQGPQFIFQYYEEEERQRGNFPDRFSGHQFPNYSSELNVNALLLGDSALYLCASSFGLAGVVGYEQYFGPGTRLTVT.

The chain carries TRBV2 and TRBJ1-3; perhaps TRBD1 as D (6 bases). Germline-derived CDR1 and CDR2 are SNHLY and FYNNEI. The CDR3 contains 15 residues. Trimming stripped 4 bases from V and 0 bases from J, with 10 bases between. The CDR3, as DNA: TGTGCCAGCAGTGCGGACAGTCTCTCTGGAAACACCATATATTTT. Protein sequence: CASSADSLSGNTIYF.

This clone was seen just once. The DNA for the CDR3 is TGTGCCAGCAGTTTTATAACGGGGGGGGAAGCTTTCTTT. Its protein is CASSFITGGEAFF. J is TRBJ1-1 and V is TRBV7-3; TRBD1 is a possible D gene (5 bases). Per the germline V gene, CDR1 is SGHTA and CDR2 is FQGTGA. V was cut by 6 bases and J by 8 bases, with 16 bases left in between. There are 13 residues in the CDR3.

The chain is built from TRBV5-1 and TRBJ2-2; maybe TRBD1 (6 bases). CDR1 is SGHRS and CDR2 is YFSETQ in the germline V gene. The V and J ends lost 0 bases and 7 bases respectively, with 7 bases between them. The CDR3 is 13 amino acids. CDR3 DNA sequence: TGCGCCAGCAGCTTGGAGGGGGTCGGGGAGCTGTTTTTT. Its protein product is CASSLEGVGELFF.

Here the CDR3 DNA reads TGTGCCAGCAGCCCAGGACTGACCTCTGGAAACACCATATATTTT. This codes for CASSPGLTSGNTIYF. The V call is TRBV7-7, the J call TRBJ1-3; unclear D gene. CDR3 length equals 15 residues. CDR1 is SSHAT and CDR2 is FNYEAQ in the germline V gene (reference sequence). Trimming left V 5 bases short and J 0 bases short, with 11 bases between.

The chain uses TRBV9 and TRBJ1-1; 8 positions agree with TRBD1. Germline CDR1 reads SGDLS; CDR2 reads YYNGEE. The CDR3 consists of 16 residues. V trimming: 1 base; J trimming: 3 bases; junction bases outside the gene matches: 8. The CDR3 DNA follows: TGTGCCAGCAGCGTAAGGTCCAGGGGGCGCGACACTGAAGCTTTCTTT. It encodes CASSVRSRGRDTEAFF.

V usage is TRBV27 and J usage is TRBJ2-4; D may be TRBD1 (5 bases). Trimming left V 5 bases short and J 0 bases short, with 11 bases between. The CDR3 is 15 amino acids. The germline gives CDR1 MNHEY, CDR2 SMNVEV (reference sequence). CDR3 coding DNA: TGTGCCAGCAGTGGGGCCTTGGGAGCCAAAAACATTCAGTACTTC. Translated, it gives CASSGALGAKNIQYF.

This clone was recorded once. The rearrangement joins TRBV7-2 to TRBJ2-3; TRBD1 is a possible D gene (6 bases). Trimming removed 3 bases at V and 2 bases at J, with 12 bases between. The CDR3 covers 15 residues. Germline loops: CDR1 SGHTA, CDR2 FQGNSA. In DNA, the CDR3 is TGTGCCAGCAGCTTCACGGGACACTTCACAGATACGCAGTATTTT. It encodes CASSFTGHFTDTQYF.

This clone was observed once. The rearrangement links TRBV4-1 to TRBJ2-7; 10 bases agree with TRBD2. V lost 4 bases and J lost 2; bases outside the gene matches: 2. Germline CDR1 MGHRA, CDR2 YSYEKL. There are 14 residues in the CDR3. The CDR3 nucleotides read TGCGCCAGCAGCCCTAGCGGGAGAGCCTACGAGCAGTACTTC. Its translation: CASSPSGRAYEQYF.

The J gene is TRBJ2-3, the V gene TRBV5-1, with 9 nucleotides matching TRBD1. Unmatched junction bases numbered 1, after V lost 0 bases and J lost 2 bases. Per germline, CDR1 SGHRS and CDR2 YFSETQ. The CDR3 is 15 residues long. CDR3 loop: CASSLGDRVTDTQYF. As DNA, the CDR3 is TGCGCCAGCAGCTTGGGGGACAGGGTCACAGATACGCAGTATTTT.